The 29 T cell receptor beta chains in this list originate from one sample, sequenced in a study of T cells in Graves' hyperthyroidism and ophthalmopathy (dated 2019 in TCRdb). The library was obtained by multiplex PCR. Instrument on record: Illumina HiSeq 2000. The TCR beta CDR3 regions were amplified from RNA transcripts. For the first round of RT-PCR on the TCR CDR3, the HTBI primer set was used together with the Qiagen OneStep RT-PCR kit. The raw public data were reprocessed by TCRdb itself: fastp quality trimming at Q25, MiXCR clonotype calling, in-frame beta chains only. Identical CDR3 proteins give one entry, which carries the most common genes and DNA. The sample data list nearly 750,000 distinct CDR3 sequences, and around 40% of these were observed just once. 31% of the sample belongs to the ten largest clones. Material: blood. The receptors shown here come from a woman in her thirties or forties with Graves' hyperthyroidism.

The table lists this clonotype with many counts. The chain combines TRBV10-3 with TRBJ2-7; D gene unclear. Germline CDR1 ENHRY, CDR2 SYGVKD. The CDR3 runs to 15 residues. V was clipped by 0 bases and J by 0 bases, with 9 bases between them. As DNA, the CDR3 is TGTGCCATCAGTGAGTCTGGTTCTAGCTCCTACGAGCAGTACTTC. It encodes CAISESGSSSYEQYF.

This clonotype turned up a few times. The chain uses TRBV20-1 and TRBJ2-7; 11 bases line up with TRBD1. The V segment lost 2 bases and the J segment 6 bases; nucleotides outside the gene matches: 9. The CDR3 loop spans 15 amino acids. Germline V gene sequence: CDR1 DFQATT, CDR2 SNEGSKA (reference sequence). CDR3 in DNA: TGCAGTGCTAGACCGGACAGGGGGCTGCGTGCCGAGCAGTACTTC. As protein: CSARPDRGLRAEQYF.

This clonotype was recorded many times. This chain uses TRBV29-1 with TRBJ1-2; D may be TRBD1 (5 bases). Trimming removed 6 bases from V and 6 bases from J, with 8 bases in between. This CDR3 has 10 residues. CDR1 is SQVTM, CDR2 ANQGSEA, per germline. DNA for the CDR3: TGCAGCGTCGGGGGTCATGGCTACACCTTC. As protein: CSVGGHGYTF. Filled out from reference TRBV29-1 and TRBJ1-2, the complete variable domain reads SAVISQKPSRDICQRGTSLTIQCQVDSQVTMMFWYRQQPGQSLTLIATANQGSEATYESGFVIDKFPISRPNLTFSTLTVSNMSPEDSSIYLCSVGGHGYTFGSGTRLTVV.

The chain couples TRBV24-1 to TRBJ2-1; no firm D call. V was cut by 6 bases and J by 8 bases, with 10 bases left in between. This CDR3 has 12 residues. CDR1 KGHDR and CDR2 SFDVKD come from the germline V gene. The CDR3 coding sequence is TGTGCCACCAGTCGAAGTTGGGATGAGCAGTTCTTC. It codes for CATSRSWDEQFF.

V usage is TRBV7-8 and J usage is TRBJ2-7; the D call may be TRBD1 or TRBD2 (5 bases each). The CDR3 sequence is 14 residues long. Germline lookup yields CDR1 SGHVS and CDR2 FQNEAQ. V lost 1 base and J lost 2, with 9 bases in between. CDR3 protein: CASSLEGTTYEQYF. The CDR3 nucleotides read TGTGCCAGCAGCTTAGAAGGGACCACCTACGAGCAGTACTTC.

This clonotype was detected many times. This chain uses TRBV10-3 with TRBJ2-6, with D perhaps TRBD2 (5 bases). CDR3 size: 15 residues. Germline CDR1 is ENHRY and CDR2 is SYGVKD. V gave up 6 bases and J gave up 2 bases, with 11 bases separating them. The CDR3 spells CAISQGLTGANVLTF. DNA of the CDR3: TGTGCCATCAGCCAAGGACTGACTGGGGCCAACGTCCTGACTTTC.

This clonotype turned up a few times. V gene TRBV4-1 combines with J gene TRBJ1-3; 7 bases are shared with TRBD1. From germline, CDR1 is MGHRA and CDR2 YSYEKL. The CDR3 runs 15 residues. J was trimmed by 0 bases and V by 5 bases; bases with no gene match: 4. CDR3 region: CASSVTGASGNTIYF. The CDR3 DNA follows: TGCGCCAGCAGCGTCACAGGGGCCTCTGGAAACACCATATATTTT.

This clonotype was counted ten times or more. The J gene is TRBJ1-2, the V gene TRBV19; D unresolved. The V end was cut by 4 bases, the J end by 2 bases, with 17 bases between. Germline CDR1 is LNHDA and CDR2 is SQIVND (reference sequence). The CDR3 consists of 16 residues. Here the CDR3 DNA reads TGTGCCAGTAGTACTTATACAGAAGACACAAACTATGGCTACACCTTC. This codes for CASSTYTEDTNYGYTF.

This chain joins TRBV4-1 and TRBJ2-7; 9 positions agree with TRBD1. Germline V gene sequence: CDR1 MGHRA, CDR2 YSYEKL. This CDR3 comprises 13 residues. After removal of 0 bases from V and 12 bases from J, the junction contained 6 bases not matched to a gene. The chain's CDR3 is CASSQEDGTGTYF. The CDR3 DNA reads TGCGCCAGCAGCCAAGAAGATGGGACAGGGACGTACTTC.

This clonotype was seen a handful of times. A much larger clone lies one base from this, so it may be a read error. V usage is TRBV2 and J usage is TRBJ1-1; a possible D gene is TRBD1 (5 bases). CDR1 and CDR2 from the germline V gene are SNHLY and FYNNEI. Trimming took 5 bases from V and 4 from J, leaving 14 bases between them. The CDR3 contains 14 residues. CDR3 sequence reads: CASSSTEEGTEAFF. DNA for the CDR3: TGTGCCAGCAGTTCGACAGAGGAGGGCACTGAAGCTTTCTTT.

As to this clonotype: Mismatch with germline at one junction end may stem from a read error. This CDR3 is CASSQDRIYYEQYF. Here the CDR3 DNA reads TGTGCCAGCAGTCAAGACAGGATCTACTACGAGCAGTACTTC. The chain links TRBV10-3 to TRBJ2-7, with D possibly TRBD1 on 6 matching bases. Germline loops: CDR1 ENHRY, CDR2 SYGVKD. This CDR3 comprises 14 residues.

This clonotype was counted only a few times. The chain is built from TRBV20-1 and TRBJ1-4; D might be TRBD1 (5 bases). The V and J ends lost 5 bases and 7 bases respectively, with 20 bases between them. CDR1 is DFQATT and CDR2 is SNEGSKA in the germline V gene (reference sequence). The CDR3 loop spans 15 amino acids. CDR3 amino acids: CSAVNAGRGVEKLFF. CDR3 sequence (DNA): TGCAGTGCTGTAAACGCAGGGAGAGGGGTTGAAAAACTGTTTTTT.

In the case of this clonotype: Sequence at one end of the junction differs from germline and may be a read error. The chain is built from TRBV4-1 and TRBJ2-7; the match to TRBD1 covers 8 bases. Germline CDR1 reads MGHRA; CDR2 reads YSYEKL. CDR3 length: 16 amino acids. CDR3 DNA sequence: TGCGCCAGCAGCCAAGAGAGTACAGGGGGACCCTACGGGCAGTACTTC. Amino acid sequence: CASSQESTGGPYGQYF.

The CDR3 bases are TGTGCCAGCAGTTTGGGGGAGGTCGGGCAGCCCCAGCATTTT. This translates into CASSLGEVGQPQHF. The genes are TRBV12-3 or TRBV12-4 and TRBJ1-5; maybe TRBD1 (5 bases). V lost 3 bases, J lost 7 bases, and 13 bases lay in between. This CDR3 spans 14 amino acids.

This clonotype was counted only a few times. The chain joins TRBV7-2 to TRBJ1-3; D uncertain. CDR1 and CDR2 (germline): SGHTA, FQGNSA. V was pared by 5 bases and J by 0 bases, with 8 bases between. The CDR3 loop spans 14 amino acids. The CDR3 loop reads CASSPQHSGNTIYF. The CDR3 DNA follows: TGTGCCAGCAGCCCACAGCACTCTGGAAACACCATATATTTT. The whole variable domain, filled in from reference TRBV7-2 and TRBJ1-3, reads GAGVSQSPSNKVTEKGKDVELRCDPISGHTALYWYRQSLGQGLEFLIYFQGNSAPDKSGLPSDRFSAERTGGSVSTLTIQRTQQEDSAVYLCASSPQHSGNTIYFGEGSWLTVV.

In this sample, this clonotype turned up many times. This chain connects TRBV12-3 or TRBV12-4 to TRBJ1-1; D perhaps matches TRBD1 (5 bases). V was clipped by 3 bases and J by 11 bases, with 16 bases between them. The CDR3 totals 13 residues. The DNA for the CDR3 is TGTGCCAGCAGTTTGGGGGTGATGGGGAGGGCTTTCTTT. Its protein is CASSLGVMGRAFF.

CDR3 sequence (DNA): TGTGCCAGCAGCTTGGAGGGGGACAGTACCTACGAGCAGTACTTC. Protein product: CASSLEGDSTYEQYF. This chain joins TRBV5-4 and TRBJ2-7; 7 nucleotides agree with TRBD1. The V and J ends lost 0 bases and 2 bases, in that order; junction bases with no gene match: 5. The CDR3 is made up of 15 amino acids. The germline CDR1 and CDR2 sequences are SGHNT and YYREEE (reference sequence).

Of note for this clonotype: A much bigger clone sits one base away, suggesting this may be a read error. The J gene is TRBJ2-5, the V gene TRBV7-6, with 12 positions matching TRBD2. The junction had 3 bases not matched to a gene; V was cut back by 5 bases and J by 5 bases. The CDR3 loop spans 14 amino acids. Germline V lookup: CDR1 SGHVS, CDR2 FNYEAQ. The CDR3 DNA reads TGTGCCAGCAGCCGGACTAGCGGGGACGAGACCCAGTACTTC. Its protein is CASSRTSGDETQYF.

The sample holds a few counts of this clonotype. The V gene is TRBV7-2, the J gene TRBJ1-1; D is unclear. Germline loops: CDR1 SGHTA, CDR2 FQGNSA. Trimming shortened V by 2 bases and J by 2 bases, and 18 bases separated the two germline ends. The CDR3 extends over 17 amino acids. DNA of the CDR3: TGTGCCAGCAGCTTAAGGCGAGCCGGACGTTTAAACACTGAAGCTTTCTTT. Translating it yields CASSLRRAGRLNTEAFF.

This rearrangement joins TRBV20-1 to TRBJ2-6; weak D call: TRBD1 (6 bases). This CDR3 spans 17 amino acids. The V gene lost 2 bases and the J gene lost 1 base, with 15 bases spanning the gap. Per germline, CDR1 DFQATT and CDR2 SNEGSKA (reference sequence). The CDR3 sequence: CSARPPGQTSGANVLTF. For the CDR3, the DNA is TGCAGTGCTAGACCCCCGGGACAAACATCTGGGGCCAACGTCCTGACTTTC.

The gene calls are TRBV10-3 and TRBJ2-6; 8 bases match TRBD1. This CDR3 region has 13 residues. V was pared by 10 bases and J by 10 bases, with 9 bases of the junction left unmatched. Per germline, CDR1 ENHRY and CDR2 SYGVKD. This CDR3 reads CATPTTGENVLTF. The DNA of the CDR3 is TGTGCCACCCCAACGACAGGGGAGAACGTCCTGACTTTC.

The table lists this clonotype with many counts. V gene TRBV29-1 combines with J gene TRBJ1-4; TRBD1 matches 7 bases. With V trimmed by 4 bases and J by 8 bases, 4 bases remained unmatched. The V gene's germline CDR1 is SQVTM and CDR2 ANQGSEA. The CDR3 covers 12 residues. In DNA, the CDR3 is TGCAGCGTTGTTGGGACAGCAGAAAAACTGTTTTTT. Protein sequence: CSVVGTAEKLFF.

This clonotype has a count of ten or more. This chain uses TRBV19 with TRBJ1-6; TRBD1 aligns across 11 bases. V shed 7 bases, J shed 9 bases, and the junction held 2 bases outside the gene matches. Germline values: CDR1 LNHDA, CDR2 SQIVND (reference sequence). The CDR3 length is 13 residues. The CDR3 region is CASMGQGGSPLHF. The CDR3, as DNA: TGTGCCAGTATGGGACAGGGGGGTTCACCCCTCCACTTT.

The rearrangement uses TRBV5-1 and TRBJ2-3, with 7 bases fitting TRBD1. Germline V gene sequence: CDR1 SGHRS, CDR2 YFSETQ. This CDR3 is 16 amino acids long. Trimming removed 4 bases from V and 3 bases from J; junction bases left unmatched: 11. CDR3 nucleotides: TGCGCCAGCAGCCCCATCCTCACACAGGGGACAGATACGCAGTATTTT. Its protein is CASSPILTQGTDTQYF.

Concerning this clonotype itself: This is likely a read error, given that the CDR3 carries no conserved phenylalanine or tryptophan at its end. The limits of the CDR3 on the DNA are not certain, so only TCRdb's listed CDR3 is given. The chain combines TRBV25-1 with TRBJ1-6; the table calls TRBD1, which could not be checked here. The CDR3 is 15 amino acids in total, end residues counted. CDR1 MGHDK and CDR2 SYGVNS come from the germline V gene. This CDR3 is CASSRVTGYNSPLQS.

This clonotype was detected only once. This rearrangement joins TRBV12-3 or TRBV12-4 to TRBJ1-5; TRBD1 might be the D (5 bases). CDR3 size: 14 residues. Trimming removed 4 bases from V and 11 bases from J, with 18 bases in between. The CDR3 protein is CASSSRAAGKAQHF. DNA of the CDR3: TGTGCCAGCAGTTCCAGGGCGGCAGGTAAAGCCCAGCATTTT.

This clonotype showed up many times. The chain uses TRBV4-1 and TRBJ2-7; TRBD1 matches 9 bases. The CDR3 has 16 residues. The junction had 9 bases not matched to a gene; V was cut back by 1 base and J by 5 bases. Germline V gene lookup returns CDR1 MGHRA and CDR2 YSYEKL. The CDR3 DNA is TGCGCCAGCAGCCAAGTTCGGGGACAGGGCGTCAACGAGCAGTACTTC. Translating gives CASSQVRGQGVNEQYF.

V gene TRBV6-5 combines with J gene TRBJ1-2; TRBD1 is a possible D gene (5 bases). Trimming shortened V by 1 base and J by 3 bases, and 12 bases separated the two germline ends. The germline V gene encodes CDR1 MNHEY and CDR2 SVGAGI. The CDR3 has 15 amino acids. CDR3 sequence: CASSYYGGEDYGYTF. CDR3 coding DNA: TGTGCCAGCAGTTACTATGGGGGGGAGGACTATGGCTACACCTTC.

In this sample, this clonotype turned up many times. The chain uses TRBV19 and TRBJ1-1, with a tentative D call TRBD1 (6 bases). The V end was cut by 5 bases, the J end by 3 bases, with 10 bases between. Per the germline V gene, CDR1 is LNHDA and CDR2 is SQIVND (reference sequence). This CDR3 is 13 amino acids long. The CDR3 DNA follows: TGTGCCAGTAGTTCCTCAGGGGACACTGAAGCTTTCTTT. This encodes CASSSSGDTEAFF.